The 9 T cell receptor beta chains in this list originate from one sample, sequenced in a study of early T cells in non-severe SARS-CoV-2 infection. TCRdb recomputed calls from the 5' RACE reads with MiXCR, one row per CDR3 protein. The repertoire holds about 60,000 distinct CDR3 sequences, approximately 12% seen once, with approximately 10% in the top ten. The sample was whole blood. The receptors stem from an adult who was a healthcare worker with PCR-confirmed SARS-CoV-2 infection or an uninfected control (not recorded which).

This clonotype was seen a handful of times. This chain connects TRBV5-1 to TRBJ1-6, with D perhaps matching TRBD1 (6 bases). The CDR3 has 15 residues. Germline CDR1 and CDR2: SGHRS and YFSETQ. V was clipped by 4 bases and J by 6 bases, with 14 bases between them. The CDR3: CASSLTGQSNSPLHF. The CDR3 DNA reads as TGCGCCAGCAGCCTTACAGGACAGTCTAATTCACCCCTCCACTTT.

This rearrangement joins TRBV27 to TRBJ1-5, with D possibly TRBD1 on 5 matching bases. V was pared by 2 bases and J by 7 bases, with 15 bases between. CDR3 length: 15 amino acids. Germline-derived CDR1 and CDR2 are MNHEY and SMNVEV (reference sequence). Here the CDR3 DNA reads TGTGCCAGCAGTTTAGTGGGGCAGGGTCGACAGCCCCAGCATTTT. This translates into CASSLVGQGRQPQHF.

This rearrangement joins TRBV2 to TRBJ1-2, with a possible D match to TRBD1 (6 bases). Trimming stripped 4 bases from V and 8 bases from J, with 17 bases between. Germline V gene data show CDR1 as SNHLY and CDR2 as FYNNEI. CDR3 length equals 14 residues. The CDR3 is CASSGDGGLSGYTF. As DNA, the CDR3 is TGTGCCAGCAGTGGGGACGGGGGGCTGAGCGGCTACACCTTC.

This clonotype was picked up many times. The junction departs from germline at one end; a sequencing error may be responsible. The chain is built from TRBV7-7 and TRBJ2-6; D is ambiguous. The CDR3 has 15 residues. Germline-derived CDR1 and CDR2 are SSHAT and FNYEAQ (reference sequence). CDR3 sequence reads: CASSISQSGANVLTF. As DNA, the CDR3 is TGTGCTAGCAGCATCTCCCAATCTGGGGCCAACGTCCTGACTTTC.

This clonotype was observed many times. The CDR3 sequence: CASSFRSGPNTGELFF. The CDR3 DNA follows: TGTGCCAGCAGCTTTCGGTCGGGACCGAACACCGGGGAGCTGTTTTTT. The chain joins TRBV7-3 to TRBJ2-2, with D perhaps given as TRBD1 or TRBD2 (5 bases each). V dropped 3 bases and J dropped 0 bases, with 11 bases sitting between them. Germline V gene data show CDR1 as SGHTA and CDR2 as FQGTGA. The CDR3 length is 16 residues. The full variable domain, its missing parts supplied by reference TRBV7-3 and TRBJ2-2, is GAGVSQTPSNKVTEKGKYVELRCDPISGHTALYWYRQSLGQGPEFLIYFQGTGAADDSGLPNDRFFAVRPEGSVSTLKIQRTERGDSAVYLCASSFRSGPNTGELFFGEGSRLTVL.

This clonotype was seen at least ten times. The CDR3 sequence: CASSPGREGTEAFF. The CDR3 DNA is TGTGCCAGTTCTCCCGGCAGGGAGGGTACTGAAGCTTTCTTT. The chain combines TRBV7-3 with TRBJ1-1; a weak D match, TRBD1 (5 bases). Per the germline V gene, CDR1 is SGHTA and CDR2 is FQGTGA. Trimming stripped 9 bases from V and 5 bases from J, with 19 bases between. The CDR3 contains 14 residues. Based on the CDR3 plus reference TRBV7-3 and TRBJ1-1, the full variable domain is GAGVSQTPSNKVTEKGKYVELRCDPISGHTALYWYRQSLGQGPEFLIYFQGTGAADDSGLPNDRFFAVRPEGSVSTLKIQRTERGDSAVYLCASSPGREGTEAFFGQGTRLTVV.

A few counts support this clonotype. The chain links TRBV5-1 to TRBJ1-1; no clear D. Germline V gives CDR1 SGHRS, CDR2 YFSETQ. V was shortened by 0 bases and J by 1 base, with 4 bases between the two germline ends. The CDR3 runs 13 residues. CDR3 in amino acids: CASSLVANTEAFF. The CDR3 DNA is TGCGCCAGCAGCTTGGTCGCGAACACTGAAGCTTTCTTT.

This clonotype was observed at least ten times. This rearrangement joins TRBV10-3 to TRBJ2-3; 7 nucleotides match TRBD1. From germline, CDR1 is ENHRY and CDR2 SYGVKD. V trimming: 3 bases; J trimming: 4 bases; junction bases outside the gene matches: 7. This CDR3 has 15 amino acids. In DNA form, the CDR3 reads TGTGCCATCAGTGAACAGGGGAAGGGCCCAGATACGCAGTATTTT. It codes for CAISEQGKGPDTQYF.

The chain is built from TRBV3-1 and TRBJ2-1; TRBD2 agrees at 7 bases. Per germline, CDR1 LGHDT and CDR2 YNNKEL (reference sequence). With V trimmed by 4 bases and J by 9 bases, 6 bases remained unmatched. CDR3 size: 13 residues. For the CDR3, the DNA is TGTGCCAGCAGCCTTAACGGGGGGTTTGAGCAGTTCTTC. Translated, it gives CASSLNGGFEQFF.